This T cell receptor (beta chain) is from a study of CD8+ T cells in alopecia areata (dated by TCRdb to 2016 to 2019). Regarding the complete study: Treated patients were enrolled in an open-label pilot trial of oral tofacitinib at 5 to 10 mg twice daily for moderate-to-severe alopecia areata. RNA was obtained with the PAXgene miRNA kit for fixed scalp, the miRNeasy kit for PBMCs, and the RNeasy kit for mouse skin. In treated patients, disease severity was measured using the SALT score, which gives the percentage of scalp surface area affected. Clonality in the scalp was compared among normal scalp (n=4), patchy alopecia areata scalp (n=8), and alopecia totalis/universalis scalp (n=8). The study used high-throughput TCRbeta sequencing to examine T cell clonal expansion in alopecia areata, in both the C3H/HeJ mouse model and human patients. On the human side, TCRbeta sequencing was run on scalp tissue and on sorted CD4+ and CD8+ peripheral blood T cells from healthy controls and from alopecia areata patients with either patchy or totalis/universalis disease. Patients received tofacitinib for 6 to 18 months and were then followed off drug for 6 months to check for delayed response and recurrence. Biopsies were taken from tofacitinib-treated patients at baseline and at 4 and 24 weeks of treatment, and a later scalp biopsy was taken in several of the tofacitinib-treated patients. TCRbeta CDR3 regions were amplified by immunoSEQ multiplex PCR with 35 Vbeta forward and 13 Jbeta reverse primers. Study-wide conclusions, independent of this receptor: Because the treated cohort was small and had only one nonresponder, larger studies are needed to examine links between baseline CD8+ expansion and response. Scalp clonality and the number of expanded CD8+ clones among the top 100 scalp clones were significantly decreased by tofacitinib. Scalp TCR repertoire analysis is complicated because resident alphabeta T cells in normal human skin are also sequenced, whereas mouse skin is dominated by gammadelta T cells. TCR sequences shared between patients were less clear than in mice, possibly partly because of HLA diversity in the patient population. Many expanded lesional clones were found to persist in scalp and blood during tofacitinib treatment, and relapse after treatment cessation may be partly explained by this persistence. Compared with normal scalp, lesional scalp, particularly in alopecia totalis/universalis, had higher clonality and more expanded CD8+ clones, which suggests antigenic drive.

The library was obtained by the immunoSEQ multiplex PCR assay. RNA was extracted from all samples and reverse transcribed into cDNA as template for TCR sequencing. SuperScript III was used for first-strand cDNA synthesis, primed with a 2:1 mix of oligo-dT and random hexamers. Amplification bias was assessed with a synthetic immune receptor repertoire, and residual bias was removed computationally. The published analysis was carried out like this. Raw reads were preprocessed to remove errors, and CDR3 was defined by IMGT conventions from the conserved cysteine to phenylalanine. To get clonality, Shannon entropy was normalized by log2 of the number of productive unique TCRs and the result was subtracted from 1. CD4 or CD8 identity of scalp clones was inferred by cross-referencing scalp TCRbeta sequences with sorted blood CD4 and CD8 repertoires. The source is immuneACCESS, and TCRdb retained only in-frame sequences with V and J called. Part of the clones is not carried over; for the studies checked, unresolved V genes explain less than half of this, and the remainder is unexplained. The DNA gave D and trimming, while V, J and clone size come from that table. This sample has under 4,500 clones in its table, and 70% of those were observed once. The ten biggest clones cover approximately 9.9% of the sample.

In this sample, this clone turned up a few times. Its antigen specificity is not known. Base qualities were left out, and no much larger clone turns up one base away. Interpreted using the paper, the time point label stands for: 24 weeks on oral tofacitinib. The sample's treatment or condition label, decoded: oral pan-JAK inhibitor, 5-10 mg twice daily. Lesional scalp punch biopsies and peripheral blood were collected from alopecia areata patients. Human scalp biopsies were immediately fixed in PAXgene tissue containers. The CDR3 numbers 17 residues from cysteine through phenylalanine. The kept DNA is CDR3 alone, 51 bases in frame from the first base. CDR1 and CDR2 (LNHNV, YYDKDF) derive from the germline V gene (reference sequence). V loses 3 bases, J loses 1 base, and the germline ends lie 16 bases apart.

This sample comprised skin, obtained at week 24, from a patient treated with tofacitinib. This clonotype was obtained from a human donor with alopecia areata. The chain was built from TRBV15 and TRBJ2-4; the D gene assignment is ambiguous. In nucleotide form, the sequence is TGTGCCACCAGCAGCCTCGTGGGGAACGGGGCCAAAAACATTCAGTACTTC. It encodes CATSSLVGNGAKNIQYF. The entire variable domain, with the stretches around the CDR3 drawn from the reference TRBV15 and TRBJ2-4 proteins, is DAMVIQNPRYQVTQFGKPVTLSCSQTLNHNVMYWYQQKSSQAPKLLFHYYDKDFNNEADTPDNFQSRRPNTSFCFLDIRSPGLGDTAMYLCATSSLVGNGAKNIQYFGAGTRLSVL.